This TCR beta chain stems from a study of blood T cells in healthy people across ages. This CDR3 is 16 amino acids long. With 1 base clipped from V and 8 bases from J, the junction kept 8 bases outside the gene matches. Germline assignment: CDR1 KGHSH and CDR2 LQKENI. A second PCR of 7 to 11 cycles used a sample-barcoded 5' primer and a J-beta primer mix. TCRdb called the 5' RACE reads again in MiXCR, with one record for every CDR3 protein. The data hold 1.5 million to 2 million distinct CDR3 sequences, with less than 50% observed a single time. The sequencing sample was made of blood. This clonotype was sampled from a woman aged 40 to 50 in good health. V gene TRBV18 combines with J gene TRBJ2-1, with 10 bases fitting TRBD2. CDR3 amino acids: CASSPRSGGALDEQFF. CDR3 nucleotide sequence: TGTGCCAGCTCACCACGAAGCGGGGGGGCTCTGGATGAGCAGTTCTTC.